A selection of T cell receptor beta chains follows, all from one sample in a study of control samples from healthy donors and cancer patients. TCRdb's copy holds only in-frame clones and misses some; the assay was immunoSEQ multiplex PCR. The table includes 80,000 or so clones, roughly 94% detected once. What was sequenced was blood. Receptors originate from a woman aged 40 to 50 in good health. The CDR3 runs from the conserved cysteine through the conserved F or W. A D gene is named only where the DNA matches it firmly. Size is stated for part of the rows, as once, few or many counts, or as a class when the clone is expanded.

j_call	clone_size	v_call	d_call	cdr3_nt	cdr3_aa
TRBJ2-3	once	TRBV6-5	NA	TGTGCCAGCAAGGCGGGGTCTAGCACAGATACGCAGTATTTT	CASKAGSSTDTQYF
TRBJ1-5	NA	TRBV7-2	TRBD1	TGTGCCAGCAGTCAAACAGGGGGCGCGGGCAATCAGCCCCAGCATTTT	CASSQTGGAGNQPQHF
TRBJ1-4	NA	TRBV2	NA	TGTGCCAGCAGCCGGACACCCGAAAAACTGTTTTTT	CASSRTPEKLFF
TRBJ1-5	NA	TRBV4-2	NA	TGTGCCAGCAGCCAAACTCTGACAGCCCAACAGCCCCAGCATTTT	CASSQTLTAQQPQHF
TRBJ2-3	NA	TRBV5-1	TRBD2	TGCGCCAGCAGCTCCCCCGGTCACGCCGGGACTAGCGGCACAGATACGCAGTATTTT	CASSSPGHAGTSGTDTQYF
TRBJ2-5	NA	TRBV29-1	NA	TGCAGCGTTGTAGCAGGGACAGAGACCCAGTACTTC	CSVVAGTETQYF
TRBJ1-1	NA	TRBV4-3	NA	TGCGCCAGCAGCCAAGACTGGGTCACTGAAGCTTTCTTT	CASSQDWVTEAFF
TRBJ1-5	NA	TRBV28	NA	TGTGCCAGTCTGTACGCCTCCGGGAATCAGCCCCAGCATTTT	CASLYASGNQPQHF
TRBJ2-7	NA	TRBV3-1/TRBV3-2	NA	TGTGCCAGCAGCCATATAGGACCGACTAATGAGCAGTACTTC	CASSHIGPTNEQYF
TRBJ2-1	few	TRBV24-1	NA	TGTGCCACCAGTGATTTGACAACCCAGTTCTTC	CATSDLTTQFF
TRBJ2-1	NA	TRBV12-5	NA	TGTGCTAGTGGTTTGGTACTTTCGGCAGGGAACCATGAGCAGTTCTTC	CASGLVLSAGNHEQFF
TRBJ1-1	NA	TRBV14	NA	TGTGCCAGCAGCCAAGTCACAGGAAACACTGAAGCTTTCTTT	CASSQVTGNTEAFF
TRBJ2-5	NA	TRBV27	NA	TGTGCCAGCAGTTTGAATCGGGGCAGGACCCAGTACTTC	CASSLNRGRTQYF
TRBJ2-2	once	TRBV5-1	NA	TGCGCCAGCAGCTTGACCTTTAGCTCTAACACCGGGGAGCTGTTTTTT	CASSLTFSSNTGELFF
TRBJ2-6	NA	TRBV7-2	NA	TGTGCCAGCAGCAGAGGACGGTCCTCTGGGGCCAACGTCCTGACTTTC	CASSRGRSSGANVLTF
TRBJ2-1	NA	TRBV19	NA	TGTGCCAGTAGTACCCTCTCTATCTACAATGAGCAGTTCTTC	CASSTLSIYNEQFF
TRBJ2-7	NA	TRBV6-5	TRBD2	TGTGCCAGCAGCCGTACTAGCGGGAGACCCTACGAGCAGTACTTC	CASSRTSGRPYEQYF
TRBJ1-5	NA	TRBV6-1	NA	TGTGCCAGCAGTTATCAAGCGGAGCCCCAGCATTTT	CASSYQAEPQHF
TRBJ1-5	NA	TRBV18	NA	TGTGCCAGCTCACCATTGGCCTTGGGGGATCAGCCCCAGCATTTT	CASSPLALGDQPQHF
TRBJ2-1	NA	TRBV5-6	NA	TGTGCCAGCAGCTTGATCACGGGGTACAATGAGCAGTTCTTC	CASSLITGYNEQFF
TRBJ2-2	NA	TRBV12-3/TRBV12-4	NA	TGTGCCAGCAGTTTTCAGGGGTCCGGGGAGCTGTTTTTT	CASSFQGSGELFF
TRBJ2-5	once	TRBV24-1	TRBD1	TGTGCCACCAGTGCCGGCGACAGGGCGGAGACCCAGTACTTC	CATSAGDRAETQYF
TRBJ2-1	NA	TRBV5-1	NA	TGCGCCAGCAGCTTCGGGCCGAGCTCCTACAATGAGCAGTTCTTC	CASSFGPSSYNEQFF
TRBJ2-5	NA	TRBV11-2	NA	TGTGCCAGCAGCTTAGAGCCAGCCCCAGAGACCCAGTACTTC	CASSLEPAPETQYF
TRBJ2-5	NA	TRBV5-1	NA	TGCGCCAGCAGCTTGGTTCCGGAGGGCCAAGAGACCCAGTACTTC	CASSLVPEGQETQYF
TRBJ1-3	NA	TRBV5-1	TRBD1	TGCGCCAGCTTTGAGGACAGGGGGCCTGGAAACACCATATATTTT	CASFEDRGPGNTIYF
TRBJ2-1	NA	TRBV19	NA	TGTGCCAGTAGTATAGGCTGGTACAATGAGCAGTTCTTC	CASSIGWYNEQFF
TRBJ1-1	NA	TRBV5-4	NA	TGTGCCAGCAGTCCGACAGGCACTGAAGCTTTCTTT	CASSPTGTEAFF